These 24 T cell receptor beta chains came from one sample sequenced in a study of shared clonotypes between healthy human individuals. Libraries were prepared by immunoSEQ multiplex PCR; TCRdb keeps only in-frame clonotypes and omits some of them. Among 1,500,000 or so clones, 96% were seen once, and the ten largest hold about 1.2%. The sample taken for sequencing was naive CD4+ T cells sorted from blood. Subset defined: CD45RA+ positively selected. These TCRs come from a man aged 30 to 45 in good health.

The V and J genes are TRBV19 and TRBJ2-4; 7 nucleotides line up with TRBD1. The CDR3 has 18 amino acids. The V gene's germline CDR1 is LNHDA and CDR2 SQIVND (reference sequence). The junction had 11 bases not matched to a gene; V was cut back by 3 bases and J by 0 bases. DNA of the CDR3: TGTGCCAGTAGTATCCAAGCCAGGGGGAGTCTAGCCAAAAACATTCAGTACTTC. Protein sequence: CASSIQARGSLAKNIQYF. Together with reference TRBV19 and TRBJ2-4, the CDR3 gives the full variable domain: DGGITQSPKYLFRKEGQNVTLSCEQNLNHDAMYWYRQDPGQGLRLIYYSQIVNDFQKGDIAEGYSVSREKKESFPLTVTSAQKNPTAFYLCASSIQARGSLAKNIQYFGAGTRLSVL.

About this clone itself: Different DNA sequences within this sample yield the same CDR3. This chain uses TRBV14 with TRBJ2-1, with D possibly matching TRBD2 (5 bases). Germline CDR1 is SGHDN and CDR2 is FVKESK. Trimming removed 4 bases at V and 1 base at J, with 8 bases between. The CDR3 sequence is 14 residues long. In nucleotides, the CDR3 is TGTGCCAGCAGCCGCCGGGGTTCCTACAATGAGCAGTTCTTC. Its translation is CASSRRGSYNEQFF.

The CDR3 DNA sequence: TGCGCCAGCAGCGCTTCAACCGGGTTGGGGACAGCTACAAAGGGGCAGTACTTC. Amino acid sequence: CASSASTGLGTATKGQYF. The V call is TRBV5-1, the J call TRBJ2-7; 7 bases fit TRBD1. This CDR3 spans 18 amino acids. Per germline, CDR1 SGHRS and CDR2 YFSETQ. Trimming took 4 bases from V and 9 from J; bases not matched to a gene: 25.

The gene calls are TRBV5-1 and TRBJ1-4; D is possibly TRBD1 (5 bases). The CDR3 consists of 13 residues. The V and J ends lost 4 bases and 8 bases respectively, with 12 bases between them. Germline-derived CDR1 and CDR2 are SGHRS and YFSETQ. As DNA, the CDR3 is TGCGCCAGCAGCCAGGGACCTCAAGAAAAACTGTTTTTT. Amino acids: CASSQGPQEKLFF.

This chain links TRBV28 with TRBJ2-7; TRBD1 might be the D (5 bases). V lost 3 bases and J lost 4, with 22 bases in between. The CDR3 is 17 amino acids. Germline V gene lookup returns CDR1 MDHEN and CDR2 SYDVKM. Written as DNA, the CDR3 is TGTGCCAGCAGTTTGGCTAGGGGCTATCCCTCGGTTTACGAGCAGTACTTC. Amino acids: CASSLARGYPSVYEQYF.

The chain employs TRBV28 and TRBJ2-7; D is uncertain. CDR1 is MDHEN and CDR2 is SYDVKM in the germline V gene. The CDR3 has 14 residues. The V end was cut by 5 bases, the J end by 0 bases, with 11 bases between. The CDR3, as DNA: TGTGCCAGCAGTCCTCCAAGCACCTCCTACGAGCAGTACTTC. It encodes CASSPPSTSYEQYF.

The rearrangement uses TRBV6-5 and TRBJ2-5, with D maybe TRBD2 (7 bases). The CDR3 is 14 amino acids. Trimming removed 7 bases at V and 3 bases at J, with 15 bases between. Germline V gene lookup returns CDR1 MNHEY and CDR2 SVGAGI. DNA for the CDR3: TGTGCCAGCAAGCCTGGAGGGGGGGAAGAGACCCAGTACTTC. As protein: CASKPGGGEETQYF.

In the case of this clone: Other DNA sequences from this sample encode an identical CDR3 as well. The gene calls are TRBV7-3 and TRBJ2-2; TRBD2 matches at 9 bases. Germline V CDR1 and CDR2: SGHTA, FQGTGA. This CDR3 has 14 residues. Trimming removed 2 bases from V and 5 bases from J; junction bases left unmatched: 0. CDR3 residues: CASSLLAGTGELFF. Here the CDR3 DNA reads TGTGCCAGCAGCTTACTAGCGGGGACCGGGGAGCTGTTTTTT.

Remarks on this clone: The identical CDR3 is also encoded by other nucleotide sequences in the sample. The genes are TRBV5-4 and TRBJ2-7, with D unclear. The CDR3 is 13 residues long. Germline V gene data show CDR1 as SGHNT and CDR2 as YYREEE (reference sequence). Deletions cut 2 bases from V and 0 bases from J, with 6 bases between. This CDR3 is CASSFGSSYEQYF. CDR3 coding DNA: TGTGCCAGCAGCTTCGGCAGCTCCTACGAGCAGTACTTC.

V is TRBV5-8 and J is TRBJ2-7, with TRBD2 identical over 8 bases. The CDR3 has 14 amino acids. The ends lost 5 bases at V and 4 bases at J; junction bases unmatched: 8. Germline loops: CDR1 SGHTS, CDR2 YDEGEE. CDR3 sequence (DNA): TGTGCCAGCAGGGTAGCGGGAAACCATTACGAGCAGTACTTC. Protein product: CASRVAGNHYEQYF.

The gene calls are TRBV10-3 and TRBJ1-5; no definite D call. The CDR3 consists of 13 residues. Looked up from germline, CDR1 is ENHRY and CDR2 is SYGVKD. The V end lost 2 bases, the J end lost 5 bases, and 7 bases lay between the germline ends. The DNA of the CDR3 is TGTGCCATCAGTGAGGATGGCTATCAGCCCCAGCATTTT. This sequence encodes CAISEDGYQPQHF.

J is TRBJ2-1 and V is TRBV11-2, with TRBD2 identical over 11 bases. The CDR3 covers 15 residues. Germline CDR1 reads SGHAT; CDR2 reads FQNNGV. V gave up 1 base and J gave up 9 bases; unmatched junction bases: 5. CDR3 sequence: CASSLGLAGLAEQFF. The CDR3 DNA follows: TGTGCCAGCAGCTTAGGACTAGCGGGATTAGCTGAGCAGTTCTTC.

The V call is TRBV6-5, the J call TRBJ1-2; no definite D call. Germline assignment: CDR1 MNHEY and CDR2 SVGAGI. Trimming removed 6 bases from V and 5 bases from J, with 13 bases in between. The CDR3 covers 13 residues. CDR3 protein: CASSRGPGYGYTF. CDR3 DNA sequence: TGTGCCAGCAGCCGCGGGCCAGGATATGGCTACACCTTC.

The genes are TRBV6-5 and TRBJ2-1; a possible D gene is TRBD1 (6 bases). Germline V CDR1 and CDR2: MNHEY, SVGAGI. The CDR3 is 14 amino acids. V was cut by 5 bases and J by 1 base, with 9 bases left in between. CDR3 sequence: CASSTGLSYNEQFF. DNA for the CDR3: TGTGCCAGCAGTACAGGGTTGTCCTACAATGAGCAGTTCTTC.

CDR3 sequence: CASSPGGDSSYEQYF. The CDR3 DNA sequence: TGTGCCAGCAGCCCAGGGGGCGATAGCTCCTACGAGCAGTACTTC. The V call is TRBV11-2, the J call TRBJ2-7; the match to TRBD1 covers 8 bases. There are 15 residues in the CDR3. CDR1 is SGHAT, CDR2 FQNNGV, per germline. Trimming took 5 bases from V and 0 from J; bases not matched to a gene: 6.

The chain recombines TRBV5-4 with TRBJ1-1; 9 positions agree with TRBD1. The CDR3 has 13 amino acids. CDR1 SGHNT and CDR2 YYREEE come from the germline V gene (reference sequence). V lost 4 bases and J lost 5; bases outside the gene matches: 3. In DNA form, the CDR3 reads TGTGCCAGCAGCCGACAGGGGGTAACTGAAGCTTTCTTT. It is translated as CASSRQGVTEAFF.

This clone occurred once. At the DNA level, this CDR3 is encoded by other sequences in the same sample as well. The chain carries TRBV9 and TRBJ2-2; 9 positions match TRBD2. V shed 0 bases and J 5 bases; nucleotides not matched to a gene: 2. This CDR3 spans 15 amino acids. The germline V gene has CDR1 SGDLS and CDR2 YYNGEE. The chain's CDR3 is CASSVGAGGTGELFF. CDR3 nucleotides: TGTGCCAGCAGCGTAGGGGCGGGAGGGACCGGGGAGCTGTTTTTT.

The J gene is TRBJ1-5, the V gene TRBV7-8; D perhaps matches TRBD1 (6 bases). This CDR3 comprises 15 residues. Germline V lookup: CDR1 SGHVS, CDR2 FQNEAQ. V was pared by 4 bases and J by 3 bases, with 13 bases between. The chain's CDR3 is CASSSMDRFNQPQHF. CDR3 nucleotide sequence: TGTGCCAGCAGCTCCATGGACAGATTCAATCAGCCCCAGCATTTT.

This chain connects TRBV10-3 to TRBJ1-4; 7 nucleotides agree with TRBD1. The CDR3 is made up of 13 amino acids. In germline, CDR1 is ENHRY, CDR2 SYGVKD. Unmatched junction bases numbered 0, after V lost 2 bases and J lost 6 bases. The CDR3: CAISEGTDEKLFF. CDR3 sequence (DNA): TGTGCCATCAGTGAGGGGACAGATGAAAAACTGTTTTTT.

This clone was counted a single time. The conserved phenylalanine or tryptophan normally closing the CDR3 is absent here, so this likely arose from a read error. The DNA is left out, because the CDR3 cannot be placed on it with certainty; the CDR3 is given as TCRdb lists it. V usage is TRBV21-1 and J usage is TRBJ2-7; the table assigns TRBD2, which was not confirmed against the DNA. TRBV21-1 is a listed pseudogene. Including both end residues, the CDR3 is 13 amino acids long. The CDR3 sequence: CASSKAQHGSEGA.

The chain links TRBV27 to TRBJ2-7, with 8 positions matching TRBD2. Germline CDR1 reads MNHEY; CDR2 reads SMNVEV (reference sequence). This CDR3 has 17 amino acids. V gave up 8 bases and J gave up 3 bases; unmatched junction bases: 18. The CDR3 here is CASRGLRGSGTGYEQYF. DNA for the CDR3: TGTGCCAGCCGAGGTCTGAGGGGTAGCGGGACGGGCTACGAGCAGTACTTC.

This chain joins TRBV5-1 and TRBJ2-3; 10 nucleotides agree with TRBD2. Germline V CDR1 and CDR2: SGHRS, YFSETQ. The CDR3 contains 17 residues. J gave up 4 bases and V 0 bases, and 8 bases lay outside the gene matches. CDR3 in amino acids: CASSLAKGGLASDTQYF. CDR3 nucleotides: TGCGCCAGCAGCTTGGCCAAGGGGGGACTAGCGTCAGATACGCAGTATTTT.

This chain uses TRBV29-1 with TRBJ1-2; TRBD1 matches 9 bases. V shed 3 bases, J shed 7 bases, and the junction held 3 bases outside the gene matches. The CDR3 spans 12 residues. Germline V gene data show CDR1 as SQVTM and CDR2 as ANQGSEA. The CDR3 DNA reads TGCAGCGTTGATACAGGGGGCGGTGGCTACACCTTC. Its translation: CSVDTGGGGYTF.

J is TRBJ2-7 and V is TRBV27, with TRBD2 as a possible D gene (5 bases). CDR3 length: 14 residues. Trimming shortened V by 3 bases and J by 3 bases, and 12 bases separated the two germline ends. Germline values: CDR1 MNHEY, CDR2 SMNVEV (reference sequence). Here the CDR3 DNA reads TGTGCCAGCAGTTTGGGGAGCTGGGACTACGAGCAGTACTTC. Translated, it gives CASSLGSWDYEQYF.